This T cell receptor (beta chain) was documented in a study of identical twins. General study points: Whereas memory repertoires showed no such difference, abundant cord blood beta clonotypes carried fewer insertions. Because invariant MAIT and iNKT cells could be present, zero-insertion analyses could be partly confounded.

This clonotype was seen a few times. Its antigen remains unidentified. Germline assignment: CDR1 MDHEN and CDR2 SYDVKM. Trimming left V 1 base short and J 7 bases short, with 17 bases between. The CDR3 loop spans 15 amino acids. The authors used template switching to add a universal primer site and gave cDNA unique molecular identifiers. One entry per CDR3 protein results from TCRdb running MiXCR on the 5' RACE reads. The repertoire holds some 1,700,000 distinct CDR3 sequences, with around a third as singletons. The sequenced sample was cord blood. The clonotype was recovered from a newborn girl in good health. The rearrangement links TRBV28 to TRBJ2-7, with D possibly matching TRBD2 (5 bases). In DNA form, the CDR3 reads TGTGCCAGCAGTTTATACGGACTTACGAACGATGAGCAGTACTTC. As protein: CASSLYGLTNDEQYF.